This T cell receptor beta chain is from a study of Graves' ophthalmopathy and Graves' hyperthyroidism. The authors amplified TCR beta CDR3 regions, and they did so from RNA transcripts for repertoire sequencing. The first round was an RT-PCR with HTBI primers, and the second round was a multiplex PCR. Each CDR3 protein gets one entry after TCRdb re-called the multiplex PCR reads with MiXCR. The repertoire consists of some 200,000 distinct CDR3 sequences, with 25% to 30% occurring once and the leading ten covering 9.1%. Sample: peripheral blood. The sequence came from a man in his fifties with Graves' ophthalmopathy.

CDR3: CASNPNGREGEQYF. CDR3 bases: TGTGCCAGCAACCCTAACGGGCGTGAAGGCGAGCAGTACTTC. This chain uses TRBV28 with TRBJ2-7, with D unclear. The CDR3 is 14 residues long. V gave up 7 bases and J gave up 6 bases, with 19 bases separating them. Per the germline V gene, CDR1 is MDHEN and CDR2 is SYDVKM.